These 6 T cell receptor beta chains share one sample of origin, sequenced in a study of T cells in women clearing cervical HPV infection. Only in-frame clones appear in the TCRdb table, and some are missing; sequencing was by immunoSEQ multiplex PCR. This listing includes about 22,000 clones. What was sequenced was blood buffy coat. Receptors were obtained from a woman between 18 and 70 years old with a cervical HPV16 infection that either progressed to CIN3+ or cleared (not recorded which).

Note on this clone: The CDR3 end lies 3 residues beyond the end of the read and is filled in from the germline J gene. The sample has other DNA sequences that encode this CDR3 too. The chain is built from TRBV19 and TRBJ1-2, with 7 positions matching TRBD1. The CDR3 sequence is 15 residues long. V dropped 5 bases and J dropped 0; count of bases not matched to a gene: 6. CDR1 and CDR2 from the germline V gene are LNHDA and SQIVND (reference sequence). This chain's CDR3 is CASSLGQPANYGYTF. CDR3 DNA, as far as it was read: TGTGCCAGTAGTTTGGGACAGCCAGCTAACTATGGC. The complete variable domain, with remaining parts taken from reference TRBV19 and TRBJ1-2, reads DGGITQSPKYLFRKEGQNVTLSCEQNLNHDAMYWYRQDPGQGLRLIYYSQIVNDFQKGDIAEGYSVSREKKESFPLTVTSAQKNPTAFYLCASSLGQPANYGYTFGSGTRLTVV.

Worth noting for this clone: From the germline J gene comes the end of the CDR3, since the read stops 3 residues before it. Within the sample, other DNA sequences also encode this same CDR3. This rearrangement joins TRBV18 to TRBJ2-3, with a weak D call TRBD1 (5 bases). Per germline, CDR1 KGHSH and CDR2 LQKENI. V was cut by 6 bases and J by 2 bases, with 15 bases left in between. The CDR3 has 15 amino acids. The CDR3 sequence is CASSPADRHTDTQYF. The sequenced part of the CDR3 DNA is TGTGCCAGCTCCCCCGCCGACAGACACACAGATACG.

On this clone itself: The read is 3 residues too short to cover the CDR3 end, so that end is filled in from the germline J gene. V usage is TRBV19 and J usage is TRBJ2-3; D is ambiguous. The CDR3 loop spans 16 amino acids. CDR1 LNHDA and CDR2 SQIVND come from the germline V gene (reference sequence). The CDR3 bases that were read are TGTGCCAGCTCTTCGGGTTTCGGAGTTAGCAATCAGCCG. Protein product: CASSSGFGVSNQP. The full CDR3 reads CASSSGFGVSNQPQYF.

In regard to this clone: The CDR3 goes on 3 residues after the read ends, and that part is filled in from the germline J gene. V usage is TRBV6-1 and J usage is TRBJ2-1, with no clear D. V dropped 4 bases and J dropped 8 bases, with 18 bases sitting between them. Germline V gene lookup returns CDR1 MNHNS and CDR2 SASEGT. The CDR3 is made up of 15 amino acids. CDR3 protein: CASSATRSRFYEQFF. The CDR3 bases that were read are TGTGCCAGCAGTGCTACTCGGTCTAGGTTCTATGAG.

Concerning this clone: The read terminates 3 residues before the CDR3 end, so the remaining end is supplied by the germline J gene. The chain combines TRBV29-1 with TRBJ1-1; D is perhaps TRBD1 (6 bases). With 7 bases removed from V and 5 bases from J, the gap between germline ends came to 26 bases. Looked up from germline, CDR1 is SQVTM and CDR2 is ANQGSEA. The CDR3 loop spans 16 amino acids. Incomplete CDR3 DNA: TGCAGCGGCTCGGCGGGGGCGCGAAGGGGAAGAACTGAA. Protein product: CSGSAGARRGRTE. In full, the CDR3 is CSGSAGARRGRTEAFF.

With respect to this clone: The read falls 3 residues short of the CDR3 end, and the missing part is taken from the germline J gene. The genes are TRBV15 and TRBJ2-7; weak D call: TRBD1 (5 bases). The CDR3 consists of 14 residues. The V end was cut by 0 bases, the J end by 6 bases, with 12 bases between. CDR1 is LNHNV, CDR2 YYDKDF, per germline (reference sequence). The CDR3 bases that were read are TGTGCCACCAGCAGAGATAAGGGGATATCCGAG. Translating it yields CATSRDKGISE. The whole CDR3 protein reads CATSRDKGISEQYF.